A selection of T cell receptor beta chains follows, all from one sample in a study of PD-L1 blockade in urothelial cancer. Profiled with immunoSEQ multiplex PCR; TCRdb holds only in-frame clones, not every one. The sample records roughly 120,000 clones, roughly 80% being singletons. The specimen comprised PBMCs, sampled around atezolizumab (anti-PD-L1) treatment. The source of these receptors is a man aged 50 to 59 with urothelial cancer. The CDR3 runs from the conserved cysteine through the conserved F or W. Fields, in order: J gene, V gene, CDR3 protein.

TRBJ1-1	TRBV19	CASTRRKEQGNTEAFF
TRBJ1-2	TRBV7-6	CASSSDRGGGYTF
TRBJ1-1	TRBV19	CASSRVRGETEAFF
TRBJ2-1	TRBV28	CAVTSAVDEQFF
TRBJ2-4	TRBV25-1	CASSESRRNIQYF
TRBJ1-2	TRBV11-2	CASSLVGSVYGYTF
TRBJ2-7	TRBV30	CAWSVLGGYEQYF
TRBJ2-1	TRBV7-9	CASSLRPSGYNEQFF
TRBJ2-2	TRBV29-1	CSVVGGTGELFF
TRBJ2-3	TRBV7-9	CASRGGLSTDTQYF
TRBJ2-7	TRBV7-9	CASSQIAGDPSYEQYF
TRBJ2-7	TRBV27	CASSTVRRTNEQYF
TRBJ1-4	TRBV15	CATSQRWDRGEKLFF
TRBJ1-2	TRBV19	CASSIIGAPYGYTF
TRBJ2-5	TRBV28	CASFEGGRETQYF
TRBJ2-3	TRBV4-1	CASSQDPSGTDTQYF
TRBJ2-3	TRBV7-9	CASSSPGQGTRDTQYF
TRBJ1-3	TRBV7-8	CASSHRGSGNTIYF
TRBJ2-7	TRBV15	CATSRDLGPYEQYF
TRBJ1-2	TRBV4-1	CASSRTGTEHGYTF
TRBJ1-1	TRBV5-1	CASSLGTGGMNTEAFF
TRBJ2-2	TRBV30	CAWSRGPPGELFF
TRBJ2-7	TRBV28	CASSSSGTRGEQYF
TRBJ1-6	TRBV6-6	CASSYPSRDRGTLHF
TRBJ2-1	TRBV7-9	CASSLARGFNEQFF
TRBJ2-5	TRBV5-4	CASSLVGLGYQETQYF
TRBJ2-5	TRBV19	CASSLWTGKQETQYF
TRBJ1-5	TRBV2	CASRTDKLSNQPQHF
TRBJ1-2	TRBV25-1	CASSAIGTGGDYGYTF
TRBJ2-1	TRBV29-1	CSGGGATYNEQFF
TRBJ2-1	TRBV11-3	CASSSNQGVRHEQFF
TRBJ2-7	TRBV11-2	CASSVLVSEQYF
TRBJ2-1	TRBV19	CASRGLAAQGEQFF
TRBJ2-7	TRBV28	CASSPTGTGSYEQYF
TRBJ2-3	TRBV10-1	CASSEVNVAGPASF
TRBJ1-2	TRBV7-8	CASSPGTEVYGYTF
TRBJ2-1	TRBV19	CASNPGLADNEQFF
TRBJ2-5	TRBV9	CASSPGTVQETQYF
TRBJ1-4	TRBV9	CASSVEGQGAGKLFF
TRBJ1-3	TRBV5-4	CASSLGAGRNSGNTIYF
TRBJ2-7	TRBV7-6	CASSPTAYEQYF
TRBJ1-5	TRBV30	CAWSPGAANNQPQHF
TRBJ2-2	TRBV15	CATSLGGRDTGELFF
TRBJ2-4	TRBV6-1	CASSDRGLGNDIQYF
TRBJ2-1	TRBV2	CASSVAGEAYNEQFF
TRBJ2-3	TRBV19	CASSPGQGRRPDTQYF
TRBJ1-1	TRBV18	CASSPATNTEAFF
TRBJ1-5	TRBV19	CASSMEQGESQPQHF
TRBJ2-1	TRBV18	CASSPPHPGRAGNEQFF
TRBJ1-4	TRBV6-1	CASRAGSRGEKLFF
TRBJ2-1	TRBV5-1	CASRFTTASYNEQFF
TRBJ1-1	TRBV11-2	CASSLIQGGVEAFF
TRBJ2-3	TRBV2	CAGDATGGGDTQYF